This is a list of T cell receptor beta chains from one sample in a study of Graves' ophthalmopathy and Graves' hyperthyroidism. TCRdb independently ran MiXCR on the multiplex PCR reads; one entry per CDR3 protein. The data hold 450,000 or so distinct CDR3 sequences, with approximately 15% observed a single time. The sample comprised blood. All receptors derive from a woman under 40 with Graves' ophthalmopathy. Each CDR3 is given with its conserved first and last residue. Fields, in order: CDR3 DNA, CDR3 protein, D gene, clone size, V gene, J gene. A D gene is named only where the DNA matches it firmly. Size values are once, few and many counts, or a class for expanded clones, and some rows have none.

CDR3nt: TGTGCCAGCACTCCTCCACAGGTTTTGCCTATGAACACTGAAGCTTTCTTT
CDR3aa: CASTPPQVLPMNTEAFF
d_gene: NA
abundance: many
v_gene: TRBV28
j_gene: TRBJ1-1

CDR3nt: TGTGCCAGCAGAAAGGACCGAGACTATGGCTACACCTTC
CDR3aa: CASRKDRDYGYTF
d_gene: NA
abundance: many
v_gene: TRBV6-1
j_gene: TRBJ1-2

CDR3nt: TGTGCCAGCAGTTTAACAGGGGGCCACTCCTACGAGCAGTACTTC
CDR3aa: CASSLTGGHSYEQYF
d_gene: TRBD1
abundance: NA
v_gene: TRBV2
j_gene: TRBJ2-7

CDR3nt: TGTGCCAGCAGCTTAAGGGCTAGCTCCGAGCAGTACTTC
CDR3aa: CASSLRASSEQYF
d_gene: NA
abundance: few
v_gene: TRBV7-8
j_gene: TRBJ2-7

CDR3nt: TGCGCCAGCAGCCCACTGGGGTGGCAGCAAGAGACCCAGTACTTC
CDR3aa: CASSPLGWQQETQYF
d_gene: NA
abundance: few
v_gene: TRBV5-1
j_gene: TRBJ2-5

CDR3nt: TGTGCCAGTAGTATAGATCCGGTCGGCAGGGCAAATTCACCCCTCCACTTT
CDR3aa: CASSIDPVGRANSPLHF
d_gene: NA
abundance: many
v_gene: TRBV19
j_gene: TRBJ1-6

CDR3nt: TGTGCCTGGAGTTTAACCGGGGAGCTGTTTTTT
CDR3aa: CAWSLTGELFF
d_gene: NA
abundance: many
v_gene: TRBV30
j_gene: TRBJ2-2

CDR3nt: TGTGCCAGCAGCTTGCCCTGGGAGTACTATGGCTACACCTTC
CDR3aa: CASSLPWEYYGYTF
d_gene: NA
abundance: many
v_gene: TRBV5-6
j_gene: TRBJ1-2

CDR3nt: TGTGCCACCAGTCCCGACAGGGCCCATTGGGCTTTCTTT
CDR3aa: CATSPDRAHWAFF
d_gene: TRBD1
abundance: NA
v_gene: TRBV15
j_gene: TRBJ1-1

CDR3nt: TGTGCCAGCAGCCAAAACGACGGGAAGCCCTACGAGCAGTACTTC
CDR3aa: CASSQNDGKPYEQYF
d_gene: NA
abundance: many
v_gene: TRBV13
j_gene: TRBJ2-7

CDR3nt: TGTGCCAGCAGAACAGAGACCTCGCCTGGAAACACCATATATTTT
CDR3aa: CASRTETSPGNTIYF
d_gene: NA
abundance: many
v_gene: TRBV6-1
j_gene: TRBJ1-3

CDR3nt: TGCAGCGTCGGCGTGGGGGGAGGCACTGAAGCTTTCTTT
CDR3aa: CSVGVGGGTEAFF
d_gene: NA
abundance: many
v_gene: TRBV29-1
j_gene: TRBJ1-1

CDR3nt: TGTGCCAGCTGCCCCGCGGCGCGCAATCAGCCCCAGCATTTT
CDR3aa: CASCPAARNQPQHF
d_gene: NA
abundance: many
v_gene: TRBV19
j_gene: TRBJ1-5

CDR3nt: TGTGCCAGTAGTATAGAATCCGGCCTGGATACGCAGTATTTT
CDR3aa: CASSIESGLDTQYF
d_gene: NA
abundance: NA
v_gene: TRBV19
j_gene: TRBJ2-3

CDR3nt: TGTGCCAGCAGTCTCGGCCCAGACATTCAGTACTTC
CDR3aa: CASSLGPDIQYF
d_gene: NA
abundance: many
v_gene: TRBV12-3/TRBV12-4
j_gene: TRBJ2-4

CDR3nt: TGCAGCGCTCGAATTGGGGTACGGGGCACTGAAGCTTTCTTT
CDR3aa: CSARIGVRGTEAFF
d_gene: NA
abundance: many
v_gene: TRBV29-1
j_gene: TRBJ1-1

CDR3nt: TGTGCCAGCAGTCAGGGGCCTTACACGTATAATTCACCCCTCCACTTT
CDR3aa: CASSQGPYTYNSPLHF
d_gene: NA
abundance: many
v_gene: TRBV27
j_gene: TRBJ1-6

CDR3nt: TGTGCCAGCAGTTTGGGTGTGGGGGGGGCTGAAGCTTTCTTT
CDR3aa: CASSLGVGGAEAFF
d_gene: NA
abundance: many
v_gene: TRBV12-3/TRBV12-4
j_gene: TRBJ1-1

CDR3nt: TGTGCCAGCAGCTACGACAGGACTGAAGCTTTCTTT
CDR3aa: CASSYDRTEAFF
d_gene: NA
abundance: many
v_gene: TRBV6-5
j_gene: TRBJ1-1

CDR3nt: TGTGCCAGCAGCGTACCCGACTCCAAGCGGAATACGGAGGGCTACACCTTC
CDR3aa: CASSVPDSKRNTEGYTF
d_gene: NA
abundance: many
v_gene: TRBV11-2
j_gene: TRBJ1-2

CDR3nt: TGTGCCAGCTCTCGGGGTAGCGGGATCCCCTACGAGCAGTACTTC
CDR3aa: CASSRGSGIPYEQYF
d_gene: TRBD2
abundance: NA
v_gene: TRBV18
j_gene: TRBJ2-7

CDR3nt: TGTGCCAGCAGTTACGCTCCTCCAAGACAGGGGGCAGGGAACACTGAAGCTTTCTTT
CDR3aa: CASSYAPPRQGAGNTEAFF
d_gene: TRBD1
abundance: many
v_gene: TRBV6-2/TRBV6-3
j_gene: TRBJ1-1

CDR3nt: TGTGCCACCACCCCAGCGGAGGGGAGCGCTGAAGCTTTCTTT
CDR3aa: CATTPAEGSAEAFF
d_gene: NA
abundance: many
v_gene: TRBV6-1
j_gene: TRBJ1-1

CDR3nt: TGCGCCAGCAGCTTCAATTATAAGGCCACCTACGAGCAGTACTTC
CDR3aa: CASSFNYKATYEQYF
d_gene: NA
abundance: many
v_gene: TRBV5-1
j_gene: TRBJ2-7

CDR3nt: TGTGCCAGCAGTTTAGGGGGCGGAGGGATTCAGTACTTC
CDR3aa: CASSLGGGGIQYF
d_gene: NA
abundance: NA
v_gene: TRBV28
j_gene: TRBJ2-4

CDR3nt: TGCGCCAGCAGCTTACTACAGGTACCCCTCTATGGCTACACCTTC
CDR3aa: CASSLLQVPLYGYTF
d_gene: NA
abundance: NA
v_gene: TRBV5-1
j_gene: TRBJ1-2

CDR3nt: TGCAGTGCTAGAGGGATACCGGGACTAGCGGGACCACCTGGGGGCGAGCAGTACTTC
CDR3aa: CSARGIPGLAGPPGGEQYF
d_gene: TRBD2
abundance: many
v_gene: TRBV20-1
j_gene: TRBJ2-7

CDR3nt: TGTGCCAGCTCACCGCTCTCACACGCTTACGAGCAGTACTTC
CDR3aa: CASSPLSHAYEQYF
d_gene: NA
abundance: NA
v_gene: TRBV18
j_gene: TRBJ2-7

CDR3nt: TGCGCCAGCAGCCAAGGGGTTCTGGGACAGCGGTCCTACGAGCAGTACTTC
CDR3aa: CASSQGVLGQRSYEQYF
d_gene: TRBD1
abundance: many
v_gene: TRBV4-1
j_gene: TRBJ2-7

CDR3nt: TGTGCCAGCAGTGAAGGGGGGGGGCGTCAGCCCCAGCATTTT
CDR3aa: CASSEGGGRQPQHF
d_gene: NA
abundance: many
v_gene: TRBV6-1
j_gene: TRBJ1-5

CDR3nt: TGTGCCAGCAGCATGACAGGATTTGGCGACGAGCAGTACTTC
CDR3aa: CASSMTGFGDEQYF
d_gene: NA
abundance: NA
v_gene: TRBV7-3
j_gene: TRBJ2-7

CDR3nt: TGTGCCAGCAGTGCGTGGACAGGGTGGGATCAGCCCCAGCATTTT
CDR3aa: CASSAWTGWDQPQHF
d_gene: TRBD1
abundance: many
v_gene: TRBV2
j_gene: TRBJ1-5

CDR3nt: TGCGCCAGCAGCGATTCGGGAGGCTCCTACGAGCAGTACTTC
CDR3aa: CASSDSGGSYEQYF
d_gene: TRBD2
abundance: many
v_gene: TRBV5-1
j_gene: TRBJ2-7

CDR3nt: TGTGCCAGCAGCGTAGATAGCGTAAGCTCCTACGAGCAGTACTTC
CDR3aa: CASSVDSVSSYEQYF
d_gene: NA
abundance: many
v_gene: TRBV9
j_gene: TRBJ2-7

CDR3nt: TGTGCCTGGAGTGTGACACTGAACACTGAAGCTTTCTTT
CDR3aa: CAWSVTLNTEAFF
d_gene: NA
abundance: few
v_gene: TRBV30
j_gene: TRBJ1-1

CDR3nt: TGTGCCAGCAGCCCGACTAGCGGGATAAGCGGCGAGCAGTACTTC
CDR3aa: CASSPTSGISGEQYF
d_gene: TRBD2
abundance: many
v_gene: TRBV2
j_gene: TRBJ2-7

CDR3nt: TGTGCCTGGAGTGTAGGGCTGCCGGGAGAGACCCAGTACTTC
CDR3aa: CAWSVGLPGETQYF
d_gene: NA
abundance: many
v_gene: TRBV30
j_gene: TRBJ2-5

CDR3nt: TGTGCCAGCAGCCAGGGGACTAGCGGGAGCGACGAGCAGTACTTC
CDR3aa: CASSQGTSGSDEQYF
d_gene: TRBD2
abundance: few
v_gene: TRBV3-1
j_gene: TRBJ2-7

CDR3nt: TGTGCCAGCATTTCCAGGGGGGCGGCCGGGGAGCTGTTTTTT
CDR3aa: CASISRGAAGELFF
d_gene: NA
abundance: NA
v_gene: TRBV6-5
j_gene: TRBJ2-2

CDR3nt: TGTGCCAGCAGCTTAGAACTAGCTTACGAGCAGTACTTC
CDR3aa: CASSLELAYEQYF
d_gene: NA
abundance: many
v_gene: TRBV7-8
j_gene: TRBJ2-7

CDR3nt: TGCAGTGCTAGTTCCGAGGGGGGCAGAGGCTACACCTTC
CDR3aa: CSASSEGGRGYTF
d_gene: NA
abundance: many
v_gene: TRBV20-1
j_gene: TRBJ1-2

CDR3nt: TGTGCCTGGAGAGCGGGCGGGGGGGCCGAGGACACCGGGGAGCTGTTTTTT
CDR3aa: CAWRAGGGAEDTGELFF
d_gene: TRBD2
abundance: many
v_gene: TRBV30
j_gene: TRBJ2-2

CDR3nt: TGTGCCAGCAGCCCTGGTGTGGGGGCTGGCTATGGCTACACCTTC
CDR3aa: CASSPGVGAGYGYTF
d_gene: NA
abundance: many
v_gene: TRBV7-2
j_gene: TRBJ1-2

CDR3nt: TGCAGTGCTAGTAGTGCCTTCAATCAGCCCCAGCATTTT
CDR3aa: CSASSAFNQPQHF
d_gene: NA
abundance: many
v_gene: TRBV20-1
j_gene: TRBJ1-5

CDR3nt: TGTGCCAGCAGCTCCACCCCAATCAGGGAGCAGTACTTC
CDR3aa: CASSSTPIREQYF
d_gene: NA
abundance: few
v_gene: TRBV9
j_gene: TRBJ2-7

CDR3nt: TGTGCCAGCAGTGAAGGGACAATCTCTGGAAACACCATATATTTT
CDR3aa: CASSEGTISGNTIYF
d_gene: NA
abundance: many
v_gene: TRBV2
j_gene: TRBJ1-3

CDR3nt: TGTGCCAGCAGTCCTACCAGGGTCCCAAAACACGAGCAGTACTTC
CDR3aa: CASSPTRVPKHEQYF
d_gene: NA
abundance: NA
v_gene: TRBV12-3/TRBV12-4
j_gene: TRBJ2-7

CDR3nt: TGTGCCAGCAGCGCTGGGACAGGGGGCATCTATGGCTACACCTTC
CDR3aa: CASSAGTGGIYGYTF
d_gene: TRBD1
abundance: few
v_gene: TRBV5-6
j_gene: TRBJ1-2

CDR3nt: TGTGCTAGCAGGGCAAGGGTGGCCAAAAACATTCAGTACTTC
CDR3aa: CASRARVAKNIQYF
d_gene: NA
abundance: many
v_gene: TRBV7-7
j_gene: TRBJ2-4

CDR3nt: TGCAGCGTTTGGGTCTCCTCCTCCTCTGGAAACACCATATATTTT
CDR3aa: CSVWVSSSSGNTIYF
d_gene: NA
abundance: many
v_gene: TRBV29-1
j_gene: TRBJ1-3

CDR3nt: TGTGCCAGCAGTGAAGCGATGAGCAGGGGGGGCCACGAGCAGTACTTC
CDR3aa: CASSEAMSRGGHEQYF
d_gene: NA
abundance: many
v_gene: TRBV2
j_gene: TRBJ2-7

CDR3nt: TGCGCCAGCAGCCAAGAGGCGGCAGGGCTTAGCTATGGCTACACCTTC
CDR3aa: CASSQEAAGLSYGYTF
d_gene: NA
abundance: many
v_gene: TRBV4-1
j_gene: TRBJ1-2

CDR3nt: TGTGCCAGTAGTATAGATCTCGGACAGCAAGAGACCCAGTACTTC
CDR3aa: CASSIDLGQQETQYF
d_gene: NA
abundance: many
v_gene: TRBV19
j_gene: TRBJ2-5

CDR3nt: TGTGCCAGCTCACCCTCTGAATCCTATGGCTACACCTTC
CDR3aa: CASSPSESYGYTF
d_gene: NA
abundance: few
v_gene: TRBV18
j_gene: TRBJ1-2

CDR3nt: TGCGCCAGCAGCCCCTACCGGGGGGGGATAAACACCGGGGAGCTGTTTTTT
CDR3aa: CASSPYRGGINTGELFF
d_gene: TRBD2
abundance: many
v_gene: TRBV5-1
j_gene: TRBJ2-2